Following are 11 T cell receptor beta chains from one sample sequenced in a study of OX40 agonist ivuxolimab in advanced cancers. The protocol was immunoSEQ multiplex PCR, while the TCRdb copy is restricted to in-frame clones and leaves out a portion. The table includes around 61,000 clones, around 82% detected once. The sequences come from CD4+ or CD8+ T cells sorted from blood, collected in a trial of the OX40 agonist ivuxolimab. All receptors derive from an adult with an advanced solid tumor such as melanoma, head and neck, liver or kidney cancer.

The J gene is TRBJ1-5, the V gene TRBV2; D is unresolved. The V end was cut by 4 bases, the J end by 8 bases, with 15 bases between. The CDR3 is 14 residues long. Germline values: CDR1 SNHLY, CDR2 FYNNEI. CDR3 nucleotide sequence: TGTGCCAGCAGTGTTATGGTCCTCGGTGAGCCCCAGCATTTT. Its protein product is CASSVMVLGEPQHF.

This chain joins TRBV6-6 and TRBJ2-7; 7 positions agree with TRBD1. Germline assignment: CDR1 MNHNY and CDR2 SVGAGI (reference sequence). The CDR3 totals 16 residues. V was pared by 5 bases and J by 1 base, with 11 bases of the junction left unmatched. The CDR3 nucleotides are TGTGCCAGCAGTATCACTAGGGACAGCCGATCCTACGAGCAGTACTTC. This gives the protein CASSITRDSRSYEQYF.

The CDR3 protein is CASSRSGGYGQETQYF. The CDR3 DNA follows: TGCGCCAGCAGCAGGAGCGGGGGTTACGGGCAAGAGACCCAGTACTTC. This chain links TRBV4-1 with TRBJ2-5, with 8 bases matching TRBD2. The CDR3 contains 16 residues. The germline V gene has CDR1 MGHRA and CDR2 YSYEKL. The ends lost 5 bases at V and 2 bases at J; junction bases unmatched: 10.

The V gene is TRBV11-2, the J gene TRBJ2-2, with 7 bases aligning to TRBD2. The CDR3 length is 18 residues. From germline, CDR1 is SGHAT and CDR2 FQNNGV. V shed 4 bases, J shed 5 bases, and the junction held 16 bases outside the gene matches. CDR3 sequence reads: CASSSTQTGTTRTGELFF. The CDR3 region has the DNA TGTGCCAGCAGCTCAACTCAAACCGGGACTACTCGAACCGGGGAGCTGTTTTTT.

The CDR3 DNA is TGTGCCAGCAGCTTACAGCTTACAGATACGCAGTATTTT. Residues: CASSLQLTDTQYF. The chain combines TRBV7-2 with TRBJ2-3; no clear D gene. The germline V gene has CDR1 SGHTA and CDR2 FQGNSA. The CDR3 consists of 13 residues. Deletions cut 2 bases from V and 3 bases from J, with 6 bases between.

As regards this clone: Other DNA sequences from this sample encode an identical CDR3 as well. The rearrangement uses TRBV19 and TRBJ2-6, with D maybe TRBD2 (5 bases). The ends were cut back, 9 bases at V and 0 bases at J, with 12 bases in the middle. In germline, CDR1 is LNHDA, CDR2 SQIVND (reference sequence). The CDR3 runs 15 residues. CDR3 amino acids: CASLGGHSGANVLTF. CDR3 DNA sequence: TGTGCCAGCCTGGGCGGGCACTCTGGGGCCAACGTCCTGACTTTC. Variable domain in full (rest from reference TRBV19 and TRBJ2-6): DGGITQSPKYLFRKEGQNVTLSCEQNLNHDAMYWYRQDPGQGLRLIYYSQIVNDFQKGDIAEGYSVSREKKESFPLTVTSAQKNPTAFYLCASLGGHSGANVLTFGAGSRLTVL.

A few counts support this clone. The rearrangement links TRBV7-8 to TRBJ2-7; a possible D gene is TRBD2 (6 bases). Germline V CDR1 and CDR2: SGHVS, FQNEAQ. Trimming cost V 5 bases and J 5 bases, with 16 bases left between them. This CDR3 comprises 14 residues. CDR3 residues: CASSPPGLNHEQYF. The CDR3, as DNA: TGTGCCAGCAGCCCTCCGGGACTCAACCACGAGCAGTACTTC.

This clone is a singleton in its sample. The J gene is TRBJ1-1, the V gene TRBV9, with D possibly being TRBD1 (5 bases). Per the germline V gene, CDR1 is SGDLS and CDR2 is YYNGEE. With 0 bases removed from V and 5 bases from J, the gap between germline ends came to 17 bases. CDR3 size: 16 residues. CDR3 nucleotide sequence: TGTGCCAGCAGCGTAGCTCTTCTGGGGCAGGGAACTGAAGCTTTCTTT. The encoded protein is CASSVALLGQGTEAFF.

The V gene is TRBV7-9, the J gene TRBJ2-5; no reliable D call. The CDR3 runs 13 residues. CDR1 is SEHNR and CDR2 is FQNEAQ in the germline V gene (reference sequence). V shed 1 base and J shed 5 bases, with 8 bases lying between them. CDR3 in amino acids: CASSLDSRETQYF. For the CDR3, the DNA is TGTGCCAGCAGCTTAGACAGCAGGGAGACCCAGTACTTC.

This clone was recorded only once. J is TRBJ2-2 and V is TRBV5-1; 12 bases match TRBD2. The germline V gene encodes CDR1 SGHRS and CDR2 YFSETQ. The CDR3 runs 15 residues. V shed 0 bases and J 8 bases; nucleotides not matched to a gene: 2. The CDR3 DNA follows: TGCGCCAGCAGCTTGGAGACTAGCGGGAGTGGGGAGCTGTTTTTT. Translating gives CASSLETSGSGELFF.

The genes are TRBV18 and TRBJ1-2; D may be TRBD1 (6 bases). CDR3 size: 13 residues. Germline V lookup: CDR1 KGHSH, CDR2 LQKENI. V was clipped by 3 bases and J by 8 bases, with 13 bases between them. The CDR3 here is CASSPQGNQGYTF. The CDR3 region has the DNA TGTGCCAGCTCACCGCAGGGGAATCAGGGCTACACCTTC.